The 22 T cell receptor beta chains below were found in one sample sequenced in a study of blood T cell repertoires in COVID-19. Profiling relied on immunoSEQ multiplex PCR, and the TCRdb table lists in-frame clones only, not all of them. The table shows some 180,000 clones, with roughly 86% occurring only once. Sequences were obtained from peripheral blood. These receptors came from a woman of 80 years or more with COVID-19, enrolled during active disease.

The chain combines TRBV3-1 (or the pseudogene TRBV3-2) with TRBJ1-4; possible D gene TRBD1, 5 bases. The length of the CDR3 is 12 residues. Germline CDR1 and CDR2: LGHDT and YNNKEL (reference sequence). V lost 8 bases to trimming and J lost 10 bases, with 14 bases between them. CDR3 DNA: TGTGCCAGCCGCCTTCAGGGTGGAAAACTGTTTTTT. Translated, it gives CASRLQGGKLFF.

This clone appeared a few times. V gene TRBV19 combines with J gene TRBJ1-1, with TRBD1 identical over 7 bases. From germline, CDR1 is LNHDA and CDR2 SQIVND (reference sequence). After removal of 7 bases from V and 3 bases from J, the junction contained 8 bases not matched to a gene. This CDR3 region has 14 residues. The CDR3 sequence is CASIRDSPYTEAFF. CDR3 bases: TGTGCCAGTATCCGGGACAGTCCCTACACTGAAGCTTTCTTT.

The chain employs TRBV20-1 and TRBJ2-7; 10 bases map to TRBD2. This CDR3 contains 11 residues. Per germline, CDR1 DFQATT and CDR2 SNEGSKA (reference sequence). V was pared by 5 bases and J by 7 bases, with 2 bases of the junction left unmatched. The CDR3 sequence: CSAWGLAEQYF. In DNA, the CDR3 is TGCAGTGCTTGGGGACTAGCGGAGCAGTACTTC.

In DNA form, the CDR3 reads TGTGCCACCAGTGGGACAGGGGTCAATCAGCCCCAGCATTTT. This encodes CATSGTGVNQPQHF. J is TRBJ1-5 and V is TRBV24-1; the match to TRBD1 covers 9 bases. From germline, CDR1 is KGHDR and CDR2 SFDVKD. The V gene end was trimmed by 5 bases and the J gene end by 3 bases; junction bases not matched to a gene: 1. The CDR3 covers 14 residues.

The V and J genes are TRBV7-3 and TRBJ2-5; D not certain. This CDR3 contains 13 residues. Trimming took off 3 bases at V and 0 bases at J, with 5 bases between the two ends. The germline V gene has CDR1 SGHTA and CDR2 FQGTGA. CDR3 amino acids: CASSFNNQETQYF. CDR3 sequence (DNA): TGTGCCAGCAGCTTTAACAACCAAGAGACCCAGTACTTC.

Comments on this clone: Within the sample, other DNA sequences also encode this same CDR3. The chain combines TRBV18 with TRBJ1-2, with TRBD1 identical over 9 bases. V lost 3 bases and J lost 6; bases outside the gene matches: 2. Looked up from germline, CDR1 is KGHSH and CDR2 is LQKENI. This CDR3 contains 13 residues. The CDR3, as DNA: TGTGCCAGCTCACCGGGACAGGGCGATGGCTACACCTTC. This codes for CASSPGQGDGYTF.

The chain employs TRBV2 and TRBJ2-6, with unresolved D. This CDR3 region has 14 residues. Trimming removed 7 bases from V and 0 bases from J, with 7 bases in between. Germline V gene data show CDR1 as SNHLY and CDR2 as FYNNEI. CDR3 sequence reads: CASKKSSGANVLTF. The DNA for the CDR3 is TGTGCCAGCAAAAAGAGCTCTGGGGCCAACGTCCTGACTTTC.

The sample holds one count of this clone. This chain links TRBV19 with TRBJ1-1; D perhaps matches TRBD1 (5 bases). Trimming took off 8 bases at V and 0 bases at J, with 16 bases between the two ends. The CDR3 spans 15 residues. The germline V gene encodes CDR1 LNHDA and CDR2 SQIVND (reference sequence). The CDR3 DNA reads as TGTGCCAGTCGCCAAGGACAAATCATGAACACTGAAGCTTTCTTT. Amino acids: CASRQGQIMNTEAFF.

The chain joins TRBV3-1 (or the pseudogene TRBV3-2) to TRBJ2-2, with 7 positions matching TRBD2. The CDR3 is 19 amino acids. J was trimmed by 2 bases and V by 0 bases; bases with no gene match: 12. In germline, CDR1 is LGHDT, CDR2 YNNKEL (reference sequence). The DNA for the CDR3 is TGTGCCAGCAGCCAAGAGGCGTTCGGGGCGGGGGAAAACACCGGGGAGCTGTTTTTT. It translates to CASSQEAFGAGENTGELFF.

The V gene is TRBV28, the J gene TRBJ2-3; D is unresolved. The CDR3 has 14 residues. Trimming removed 2 bases from V and 6 bases from J, with 12 bases in between. Germline V lookup: CDR1 MDHEN, CDR2 SYDVKM. CDR3 DNA sequence: TGTGCCAGCAGTTTAAAACCCCCTAGGGATACGCAGTATTTT. It encodes CASSLKPPRDTQYF.

This clone was seen once. The J gene is TRBJ1-3, the V gene TRBV6-5, with unresolved D. The length of the CDR3 is 14 residues. Looked up from germline, CDR1 is MNHEY and CDR2 is SVGAGI. Trimming removed 6 bases from V and 4 bases from J, with 13 bases in between. CDR3 sequence: CASSLTAEGNTIYF. The CDR3 DNA is TGTGCCAGCAGCCTGACGGCGGAGGGAAACACCATATATTTT.

This chain links TRBV9 with TRBJ2-7; 12 positions agree with TRBD2. V lost 4 bases to trimming and J lost 0 bases; unmatched junction nucleotides: 5. Germline V gene data show CDR1 as SGDLS and CDR2 as YYNGEE. This CDR3 has 16 residues. Here the CDR3 reads CASSLTSGSYSYEQYF. The DNA for the CDR3 is TGTGCCAGCAGCCTGACTAGCGGGAGTTACTCCTACGAGCAGTACTTC.

The chain combines TRBV5-1 with TRBJ2-7; 7 nucleotides align to TRBD1. Unmatched junction bases numbered 6, after V lost 4 bases and J lost 2 bases. CDR3 length equals 14 residues. The germline gives CDR1 SGHRS, CDR2 YFSETQ. This CDR3 reads CASSVDRATYEQYF. The CDR3 DNA reads TGCGCCAGCAGCGTTGACAGGGCCACCTACGAGCAGTACTTC. The full variable domain, in which reference TRBV5-1 and TRBJ2-7 provide the parts outside the CDR3, is KAGVTQTPRYLIKTRGQQVTLSCSPISGHRSVSWYQQTPGQGLQFLFEYFSETQRNKGNFPGRFSGRQFSNSRSEMNVSTLELGDSALYLCASSVDRATYEQYFGPGTRLTVT.

This clone has only a few counts. The V gene is TRBV7-8, the J gene TRBJ1-2, with TRBD1 as a possible D gene (6 bases). Between the trimmed V and J ends, which lost 1 base and 10 bases, there was a span of 13 bases. Germline V gene data show CDR1 as SGHVS and CDR2 as FQNEAQ. The CDR3 is 13 residues long. CDR3 in DNA: TGTGCCAGCAGCTTAGGAGGACAGTCCCTCTACACCTTC. It specifies CASSLGGQSLYTF. The variable domain in full, with the rest retrieved from reference TRBV7-8 and TRBJ1-2, is GAGVSQSPRYKVAKRGQDVALRCDPISGHVSLFWYQQALGQGPEFLTYFQNEAQLDKSGLPSDRFFAERPEGSVSTLKIQRTQQEDSAVYLCASSLGGQSLYTFGSGTRLTVV.

V is TRBV7-2 and J is TRBJ2-7; 10 bases are shared with TRBD2. V gave up 4 bases and J gave up 3 bases; unmatched junction bases: 3. This CDR3 contains 14 residues. CDR1 SGHTA and CDR2 FQGNSA come from the germline V gene. The CDR3 sequence: CASSSLAGGYEQYF. The CDR3 DNA sequence: TGTGCCAGCAGCTCATTAGCGGGGGGCTACGAGCAGTACTTC.

The chain is built from TRBV5-1 and TRBJ2-1; 7 bases match TRBD2. The CDR3 runs 14 residues. The ends lost 0 bases at V and 9 bases at J; junction bases unmatched: 6. CDR1 is SGHRS, CDR2 YFSETQ, per germline. DNA for the CDR3: TGCGCCAGCAGCTTGGCGTGGGAGGGCAGTGAGCAGTTCTTC. This encodes CASSLAWEGSEQFF. The whole variable domain, remainder taken from reference TRBV5-1 and TRBJ2-1, is KAGVTQTPRYLIKTRGQQVTLSCSPISGHRSVSWYQQTPGQGLQFLFEYFSETQRNKGNFPGRFSGRQFSNSRSEMNVSTLELGDSALYLCASSLAWEGSEQFFGPGTRLTVL.

The genes are TRBV4-1 and TRBJ1-4; D possibly corresponds to TRBD1 (6 bases). Trimming took off 4 bases at V and 8 bases at J, with 17 bases between the two ends. Germline V gene sequence: CDR1 MGHRA, CDR2 YSYEKL. The CDR3 is made up of 15 amino acids. The CDR3 protein is CASSPMRGGGEKLFF. CDR3 nucleotides: TGCGCCAGCAGCCCAATGAGGGGGGGAGGCGAAAAACTGTTTTTT.

This chain joins TRBV18 and TRBJ2-7; 8 bases line up with TRBD1. The junction had 10 bases not matched to a gene; V was cut back by 3 bases and J by 6 bases. Germline V gives CDR1 KGHSH, CDR2 LQKENI. This CDR3 contains 15 residues. CDR3 region: CASSPHGGTGSEQYF. The DNA for the CDR3 is TGTGCCAGCTCACCCCACGGCGGGACAGGCTCCGAGCAGTACTTC.

This chain connects TRBV2 to TRBJ1-6; possible D gene TRBD1, 5 bases. The germline CDR1 and CDR2 sequences are SNHLY and FYNNEI. This CDR3 has 15 residues. V was trimmed by 5 bases and J by 7 bases, leaving 15 bases between them. DNA of the CDR3: TGTGCCAGCAGTCTGGACAAGGTGGGGAATTCACCCCTCCACTTT. Translation gives CASSLDKVGNSPLHF. The full variable domain, its missing parts supplied by reference TRBV2 and TRBJ1-6, is EPEVTQTPSHQVTQMGQEVILRCVPISNHLYFYWYRQILGQKVEFLVSFYNNEISEKSEIFDDQFSVERPDGSNFTLKIRSTKLEDSAMYFCASSLDKVGNSPLHFGNGTRLTVT.

V gene TRBV4-3 combines with J gene TRBJ2-2; possibly TRBD1 for D (6 bases). Per the germline V gene, CDR1 is LGHNA and CDR2 is YSLEER. V shed 0 bases and J shed 7 bases, with 9 bases lying between them. The CDR3 extends over 14 amino acids. The CDR3: CASSQDRGFGELFF. The CDR3 DNA is TGCGCCAGCAGCCAAGACAGGGGTTTCGGGGAGCTGTTTTTT.

This clone occurred a few times. This sequence joins TRBV6-5 and TRBJ2-7; TRBD2 matches at 7 bases. Trimming cost V 9 bases and J 3 bases; bases outside gene matches: 8. Germline assignment: CDR1 MNHEY and CDR2 SVGAGI. CDR3 length equals 13 residues. The CDR3 coding sequence is TGTGCCAGTTCGAGGGAGGGCCGCTACGAGCAGTACTTC. Protein: CASSREGRYEQYF.

V usage is TRBV30 and J usage is TRBJ1-5, with D uncertain. V shed 4 bases and J shed 6 bases, with 13 bases lying between them. Per germline, CDR1 GTSNPN and CDR2 SVGIG (reference sequence). This CDR3 spans 13 amino acids. As DNA, the CDR3 is TGTGCCTGGACAGGCTCGTTGGGTCAGCCCCAGCATTTT. The encoded protein is CAWTGSLGQPQHF.